This TCR beta chain came from a study of cytomegalovirus exposure and HLA in healthy donors. The repertoire was sequenced with immunoSEQ multiplex PCR; TCRdb's copy has only in-frame clones and lacks some. The table records approximately 220,000 clones, approximately 80% of them present only once. The sequence was obtained from a woman between 25 and 40 years old in good health and CMV-seropositive. Sequencing used PBMCs.

CDR3 nucleotides: TGCGCCAGCAGCCAAGAGGGCAGAGGAGGAAACACCATATATTTT. It specifies CASSQEGRGGNTIYF. This chain joins TRBV4-1 and TRBJ1-3; unclear D gene. The germline V gene encodes CDR1 MGHRA and CDR2 YSYEKL. This CDR3 is built from 15 residues. Between the trimmed V and J ends, which lost 0 bases and 4 bases, there was a span of 10 bases.